This passage covers 11 T cell receptor beta chains from one sample sequenced in a study of cytomegalovirus exposure and HLA in healthy donors. The PCR made use of 60 Vbeta and 13 Jbeta primers. Sequenced by immunoSEQ multiplex PCR; TCRdb stores in-frame clones only, minus some. The data contain 150,000 to 200,000 clones, roughly 85% of them singletons. The sequenced sample was PBMCs. The source of these receptors is a woman aged 50 to 60 in good health and CMV-seronegative.

The chain carries TRBV28 and TRBJ1-2; TRBD1 might be the D (6 bases). V lost 5 bases and J lost 4, with 11 bases in between. The germline CDR1 and CDR2 sequences are MDHEN and SYDVKM. This CDR3 contains 13 residues. The CDR3: CASSLQGPYGYTF. For the CDR3, the DNA is TGTGCCAGCAGTCTCCAGGGGCCCTATGGCTACACCTTC.

The V and J genes are TRBV6-1 and TRBJ2-5; TRBD2 matches 11 bases. Germline V lookup: CDR1 MNHNS, CDR2 SASEGT. V lost 4 bases, J lost 5 bases, and 9 bases stayed unmatched. The CDR3 sequence is 16 residues long. This chain's CDR3 is CASSVIPTSGTETQYF. The CDR3 coding sequence is TGTGCCAGCAGTGTGATACCGACTAGCGGGACGGAGACCCAGTACTTC.

The rearrangement uses TRBV6-5 and TRBJ1-1; the D gene is possibly TRBD1 (6 bases). The CDR3 consists of 14 residues. Trimming removed 2 bases at V and 1 base at J, with 8 bases between. The germline V gene has CDR1 MNHEY and CDR2 SVGAGI. The CDR3 DNA follows: TGTGCCAGCAGTTACGGACAGTCGAACACTGAAGCTTTCTTT. This codes for CASSYGQSNTEAFF.

This chain connects TRBV28 to TRBJ1-6; TRBD1 might be the D (5 bases). Per the germline V gene, CDR1 is MDHEN and CDR2 is SYDVKM. V lost 2 bases and J 0 bases, leaving 14 bases between the germline ends. The CDR3 is 18 residues long. The CDR3 sequence: CASSLTSGQSSYNSPLHF. CDR3 DNA: TGTGCCAGCAGTTTAACATCAGGGCAAAGCTCCTATAATTCACCCCTCCACTTT. The entire variable domain, with the rest obtained from reference TRBV28 and TRBJ1-6, is as follows: DVKVTQSSRYLVKRTGEKVFLECVQDMDHENMFWYRQDPGLGLRLIYFSYDVKMKEKGDIPEGYSVSREKKERFSLILESASTNQTSMYLCASSLTSGQSSYNSPLHFGNGTRLTVT.

V and J are TRBV15 and TRBJ2-2, with 13 bases fitting TRBD2. Per the germline V gene, CDR1 is LNHNV and CDR2 is YYDKDF (reference sequence). The CDR3 totals 17 residues. V trimming: 0 bases; J trimming: 7 bases; junction bases outside the gene matches: 5. The CDR3 protein is CATSRDRTSGSGGELFF. The CDR3 DNA reads as TGTGCCACCAGCAGAGACAGGACTAGCGGGAGCGGCGGGGAGCTGTTTTTT.

The rearrangement links TRBV7-8 to TRBJ1-5; unclear D gene. This CDR3 contains 14 residues. Per germline, CDR1 SGHVS and CDR2 FQNEAQ. V lost 5 bases and J 3 bases, leaving 11 bases between the germline ends. In DNA, the CDR3 is TGTGCCAGCAGCATAAGACACGACAATCAGCCCCAGCATTTT. As protein: CASSIRHDNQPQHF.

The rearrangement joins TRBV27 to TRBJ2-3; D ambiguous. The germline V gene has CDR1 MNHEY and CDR2 SMNVEV (reference sequence). The CDR3 extends over 20 amino acids. V shed 3 bases and J shed 0 bases, with 25 bases lying between them. The CDR3 loop reads CASSLRGPEYTQTSTDTQYF. The CDR3 region has the DNA TGTGCCAGCAGTTTGCGAGGTCCAGAATACACCCAGACGAGCACAGATACGCAGTATTTT.

This chain links TRBV4-1 with TRBJ2-1, with 8 bases aligning to TRBD1. CDR1 MGHRA and CDR2 YSYEKL come from the germline V gene. J lost 9 bases, V lost 4 bases, and 11 bases had no gene match. The CDR3 is 15 amino acids. This CDR3 reads CASSRGDRGGGEQFF. The DNA for the CDR3 is TGCGCCAGCAGCCGGGGTGACAGGGGAGGCGGTGAGCAGTTCTTC.

A note on this clone: The sample carries other DNA sequences with the same CDR3. The V and J genes are TRBV28 and TRBJ1-3; D might be TRBD1 (6 bases). The CDR3 totals 15 residues. V was pared by 3 bases and J by 0 bases, with 9 bases between. Germline V CDR1 and CDR2: MDHEN, SYDVKM. CDR3 in amino acids: CASSFGQISGNTIYF. The DNA for the CDR3 is TGTGCCAGCAGTTTTGGACAGATCTCTGGAAACACCATATATTTT.

The gene calls are TRBV11-2 and TRBJ1-2; 7 bases are a match to TRBD1. Germline V gene lookup returns CDR1 SGHAT and CDR2 FQNNGV. J gave up 3 bases and V 5 bases, and 9 bases lay outside the gene matches. The CDR3 is 15 amino acids. The CDR3 region has the DNA TGTGCCAGCAGCCACCACAGGGGAGAAGACTATGGCTACACCTTC. It encodes CASSHHRGEDYGYTF.

The genes are TRBV6-5 and TRBJ1-5, with 7 bases that match TRBD1. This CDR3 has 14 amino acids. With 6 bases clipped from V and 5 bases from J, the junction kept 7 bases outside the gene matches. The germline gives CDR1 MNHEY, CDR2 SVGAGI. The CDR3 spells CASRTGTDHQPQHF. The CDR3 bases are TGTGCCAGCAGGACCGGGACAGACCATCAGCCCCAGCATTTT.